The entry below gives a single TCR beta chain sequence along with its context. Germline V CDR1 and CDR2: KGHDR, SFDVKD. The CDR3 contains 15 residues. The V end lost 5 bases, the J end lost 3 bases, and 13 bases lay between the germline ends. Sequencing of TCR beta was performed on blood CD8+ and CD4+ T cells. Patients with Susac syndrome met the recently defined diagnostic criteria for definite or probable disease. A quantity of about 0.45 to 1 ug RNA underwent reverse transcription using random hexamers. Using its own MiXCR run on the immunoSEQ multiplex PCR reads, TCRdb lists one record per CDR3 protein. The top ten hold approximately 0.15% of the sample, which has around 71,000 distinct CDR3 sequences, 85% to 95% seen once. This record belongs to a study of CD8 T cells in Susac syndrome.

V usage is TRBV24-1 and J usage is TRBJ2-4, with D hard to call. The sequence was collected from a human donor with Susac syndrome. The specimen was CD4+ T cells from PBMCs. CDR3 residues: CATSANGVDKNIQYF. The CDR3 DNA reads as TGTGCCACCAGTGCTAATGGGGTGGACAAAAACATTCAGTACTTC.